The 20 T cell receptor beta chains below were found in one sample sequenced in a study of blood T cell repertoires in COVID-19. Data came from immunoSEQ multiplex PCR; TCRdb stores just in-frame clones and leaves some out. Altogether 390,000 or so clones are present, 75% to 90% being singletons, with the ten largest covering around 5%. The material sequenced was PBMCs or T cells enriched from blood (not recorded which). These receptor sequences come from a woman in her forties or fifties who had recovered from COVID-19.

The chain carries TRBV7-9 and TRBJ1-2, with D possibly being TRBD1 (5 bases). V was trimmed by 2 bases and J by 4 bases, leaving 14 bases between them. The CDR3 length is 15 residues. Germline V CDR1 and CDR2: SEHNR, FQNEAQ (reference sequence). The CDR3 coding sequence is TGTGCCAGCAGCTTAATCCAGGGTATGAGCTATGGCTACACCTTC. It specifies CASSLIQGMSYGYTF.

The CDR3 region has the DNA TGTGCCAGCAGCTTAGACGGGGGGAGAGACACTGAAGCTTTCTTT. Translation: CASSLDGGRDTEAFF. The chain links TRBV11-3 to TRBJ1-1; D possibly corresponds to TRBD1 (5 bases). Germline CDR1 reads SGHNT; CDR2 reads YENEEA. The CDR3 length is 15 residues. Trimming removed 0 bases from V and 3 bases from J, with 11 bases in between.

The V gene is TRBV12-3 or TRBV12-4, the J gene TRBJ1-2; maybe TRBD1 (5 bases). The V end lost 3 bases, the J end lost 8 bases, and 13 bases lay between the germline ends. CDR3 length equals 13 residues. The chain's CDR3 is CASSLEGRGGYTF. The CDR3 DNA reads TGTGCCAGCAGTTTGGAGGGACGGGGAGGCTACACCTTC.

V is TRBV4-1 and J is TRBJ1-2; tentatively, D is TRBD1 (6 bases). CDR1 is MGHRA, CDR2 YSYEKL, per germline. This CDR3 region has 13 residues. Trimming left V 6 bases short and J 4 bases short, with 12 bases between. As DNA, the CDR3 is TGCGCCAGCAGTCAGGGGACCGGCTATGGCTACACCTTC. Its protein is CASSQGTGYGYTF.

With respect to this clone: At the DNA level, this CDR3 is encoded by other sequences in the same sample as well. The chain employs TRBV7-2 and TRBJ1-5, with TRBD1 identical over 8 bases. The CDR3 runs 14 residues. Germline assignment: CDR1 SGHTA and CDR2 FQGNSA. V trimming: 3 bases; J trimming: 2 bases; junction bases outside the gene matches: 0. CDR3 DNA sequence: TGTGCCAGCAGCTTGGGACAGGGCAATCAGCCCCAGCATTTT. This translates into CASSLGQGNQPQHF.

V is TRBV12-3 or TRBV12-4 and J is TRBJ1-3; D may be TRBD1 (6 bases). V was pared by 4 bases and J by 4 bases, with 8 bases between. This CDR3 contains 13 residues. The CDR3 here is CASSYGQGNTIYF. Here the CDR3 DNA reads TGTGCCAGCAGTTACGGACAGGGAAACACCATATATTTT.

This clone was observed once. The chain has TRBV7-6 and TRBJ2-1; 7 positions match TRBD1. The V and J ends lost 1 base and 0 bases, in that order; junction bases with no gene match: 9. In germline, CDR1 is SGHVS, CDR2 FNYEAQ. This CDR3 has 18 amino acids. For the CDR3, the DNA is TGTGCCAGCAGCTTAGGGATCCTGACAGGGAGCTCCTACAATGAGCAGTTCTTC. Translation: CASSLGILTGSSYNEQFF.

The table lists this clone with a few counts. The rearrangement uses TRBV9 and TRBJ1-1; possibly TRBD1 for D (6 bases). The V end lost 3 bases, the J end lost 2 bases, and 14 bases lay between the germline ends. Germline CDR1 is SGDLS and CDR2 is YYNGEE. This CDR3 has 15 amino acids. The CDR3 DNA is TGTGCCAGCAGCGGAACCGGGACAACTAACACTGAAGCTTTCTTT. As protein: CASSGTGTTNTEAFF.

V gene TRBV7-2 combines with J gene TRBJ1-1; D gene unclear. Germline-derived CDR1 and CDR2 are SGHTA and FQGNSA. Between the trimmed V and J ends, which lost 5 bases and 7 bases, there was a span of 17 bases. The CDR3 spans 14 residues. Here the CDR3 reads CASSQTRAGGEAFF. The CDR3 bases are TGTGCCAGCAGCCAGACCCGGGCGGGCGGTGAAGCTTTCTTT.

The chain joins TRBV25-1 to TRBJ2-1; no clear D. Germline CDR1 reads MGHDK; CDR2 reads SYGVNS. V was pared by 2 bases and J by 4 bases, with 9 bases between. There are 14 residues in the CDR3. CDR3 nucleotide sequence: TGTGCCAGCAGTGAAGGGCAGAAATACAATGAGCAGTTCTTC. Translation: CASSEGQKYNEQFF.

The gene calls are TRBV30 and TRBJ1-6; 7 nucleotides line up with TRBD1. The CDR3 has 16 residues. Germline assignment: CDR1 GTSNPN and CDR2 SVGIG (reference sequence). The V segment lost 0 bases and the J segment 5 bases; nucleotides outside the gene matches: 7. The DNA of the CDR3 is TGTGCCTGGAGTGTACGGCGAGGGGGCGATAATTCACCCCTCCACTTT. It translates to CAWSVRRGGDNSPLHF.

This chain joins TRBV27 and TRBJ1-2, with D possibly being TRBD1 (6 bases). Trimming took 0 bases from V and 6 from J, leaving 20 bases between them. This CDR3 has 17 residues. Per germline, CDR1 MNHEY and CDR2 SMNVEV (reference sequence). CDR3 loop: CASSLSFGRDRPNGYTF. The CDR3 coding sequence is TGTGCCAGCAGTTTATCTTTCGGCCGAGACAGGCCCAATGGCTACACCTTC.

This chain connects TRBV30 to TRBJ2-5, with D uncertain. This CDR3 contains 11 residues. Germline V lookup: CDR1 GTSNPN, CDR2 SVGIG (reference sequence). V lost 5 bases, J lost 6 bases, and 10 bases lay in between. CDR3 protein: CAWERSQTQYF. The CDR3 DNA is TGTGCCTGGGAGAGGTCCCAGACCCAGTACTTC.

This clone was seen just once. This chain connects TRBV11-3 to TRBJ2-2, with 9 nucleotides matching TRBD1. The CDR3 is made up of 15 amino acids. V trimming: 5 bases; J trimming: 4 bases; junction bases outside the gene matches: 5. In germline, CDR1 is SGHNT, CDR2 YENEEA. CDR3 DNA sequence: TGTGCCAGCAGCACGGACAGGGGATCCACCGGGGAGCTGTTTTTT. The encoded protein is CASSTDRGSTGELFF.

The chain couples TRBV5-6 to TRBJ1-2; D might be TRBD1 (6 bases). The CDR3 has 17 residues. Germline CDR1 and CDR2: SGHDT and YYEEEE. The V and J ends lost 4 bases and 2 bases respectively, with 21 bases between them. CDR3 loop: CASSGIGGVQGNYGYTF. CDR3 DNA sequence: TGTGCCAGCAGCGGAATTGGTGGTGTACAGGGAAACTATGGCTACACCTTC.

This clone was observed once. The chain links TRBV3-1 (or the pseudogene TRBV3-2) to TRBJ1-6; no definite D call. Germline V gene lookup returns CDR1 LGHDT and CDR2 YNNKEL (reference sequence). With 3 bases removed from V and 0 bases from J, the gap between germline ends came to 18 bases. The CDR3 runs 19 residues. The CDR3 nucleotides read TGTGCCAGCAGCCATTCCCACACCAGTAGCGACTCCTATAATTCACCCCTCCACTTT. As protein: CASSHSHTSSDSYNSPLHF.

Regarding this clone: The sample holds other DNA sequences that translate to the same CDR3. The V and J genes are TRBV6-5 and TRBJ2-7, with D possibly being TRBD2 (5 bases). The CDR3 totals 13 residues. V was cut by 2 bases and J by 1 base, with 6 bases left in between. The germline CDR1 and CDR2 sequences are MNHEY and SVGAGI. CDR3 in amino acids: CASSYRDSYEQYF. The CDR3, as DNA: TGTGCCAGCAGTTACCGGGATTCCTACGAGCAGTACTTC.

The CDR3: CASSPTGQKLYGYTF. Written as DNA, the CDR3 is TGTGCCAGCTCACCAACGGGACAGAAACTCTATGGCTACACCTTC. The V call is TRBV18, the J call TRBJ1-2; 7 positions agree with TRBD1. CDR1 KGHSH and CDR2 LQKENI come from the germline V gene. The CDR3 has 15 amino acids. Losses at the gene ends were 2 bases for V and 4 bases for J; bases not matched to a gene: 7. Full variable domain (outside the CDR3, taken from reference TRBV18 and TRBJ1-2): NAGVMQNPRHLVRRRGQEARLRCSPMKGHSHVYWYRQLPEEGLKFMVYLQKENIIDESGMPKERFSAEFPKEGPSILRIQQVVRGDSAAYFCASSPTGQKLYGYTFGSGTRLTVV.

The chain is built from TRBV7-6 and TRBJ1-2; the D is unclear. From germline, CDR1 is SGHVS and CDR2 FNYEAQ. The CDR3 has 15 residues. V gave up 5 bases and J gave up 5 bases, with 18 bases separating them. The CDR3 nucleotides are TGTGCCAGCAGCCCTACCGGGGTAATGCGATATGGCTACACCTTC. Its protein product is CASSPTGVMRYGYTF. Drawing the rest from reference TRBV7-6 and TRBJ1-2, the complete variable domain is GAGVSQSPRYKVTKRGQDVALRCDPISGHVSLYWYRQALGQGPEFLTYFNYEAQQDKSGLPNDRFSAERPEGSISTLTIQRTEQRDSAMYRCASSPTGVMRYGYTFGSGTRLTVV.

This rearrangement joins TRBV19 to TRBJ1-3; TRBD1 might be the D (5 bases). V gave up 8 bases and J gave up 2 bases, with 13 bases separating them. CDR1 and CDR2 from the germline V gene are LNHDA and SQIVND (reference sequence). The CDR3 has 14 residues. CDR3 region: CASLTQGTGNTIYF. The CDR3 bases are TGTGCCAGTTTGACTCAGGGTACTGGAAACACCATATATTTT.